Included here is one TCR beta chain sequence, with context. Its target is not known. This record comes from a study of T cell repertoires in cytomegalovirus infection. Study background: Both recently identified HLA-C-restricted and well-studied HLA-B-restricted CMV epitopes were used in the study. Through public TCR beta signatures, both CMV infection and matching HLA type were indicated.

This CDR3 has 17 amino acids. Trimming shortened V by 0 bases and J by 1 base, and 10 bases separated the two germline ends. Points from the study as a whole: Summed public TCR beta family frequency identified CMV carriers bearing the relevant HLA. Clonotypes of TCR beta that were HLA-C-restricted and CMV-specific dominated the ex vivo response.

TCRdb used MiXCR to reprocess the reads, holding one entry per CDR3 protein. The repertoire holds roughly 120,000 distinct CDR3 sequences, with approximately 30% as singletons. This sample comprised CD8+ T cells from cultured PBMCs, obtained from culture after CMV antigen stimulation. The genes are TRBV23-1 and TRBJ2-6; the D is unclear. Being an ORF, TRBV23-1 has a function that is uncertain. The source of this sequence is a human donor in good health (CMV status not recorded). Some clones in this sample may be carry-over from other donors' samples. The CDR3 DNA reads as TGCGCCAGCAGTCAATCGACGTATAAATCTGGGGCCAACGTCCTGACTTTC. Translation gives CASSQSTYKSGANVLTF.